The T cell receptor (beta chain) under discussion was sequenced for a study of T cells in Graves' hyperthyroidism and ophthalmopathy. This CDR3 has 16 amino acids. The V segment lost 2 bases and the J segment 4 bases; nucleotides outside the gene matches: 4. Germline CDR1 reads MNHNY; CDR2 reads SVGAGI (reference sequence). Patients between 18 and 65 years old had hyperthyroidism, newly diagnosed and lasting under 2 months. Using RNA transcripts as the source, TCR beta CDR3 regions were amplified. The primer set for the first-round RT-PCR of the TCR CDR3 was HTBI. Via MiXCR, TCRdb re-called the multiplex PCR reads, giving one row per CDR3 protein. There are about 290,000 distinct CDR3 sequences in the sample; 15% to 20% occur only once, and around 34% lies in the top ten. In this sample, this clonotype turned up a few times.

The source is a man aged 30-40 years with Graves' hyperthyroidism. The chain links TRBV6-6 to TRBJ2-2; 10 bases are shared with TRBD1. Sequencing used blood. The CDR3 loop is CASSYDRGQGTGELFF. The CDR3 region has the DNA TGTGCCAGCAGTTACGACAGGGGGCAAGGCACCGGGGAGCTGTTTTTT.